The sequence of this T cell receptor beta chain was determined in a study of cytomegalovirus exposure and HLA in healthy donors. Whole-study findings and limits: Immune exposure was documented only through CMV serostatus.

Sampled while nominally healthy, donors likely had unrecorded immune exposures. V shed 0 bases and J 10 bases; nucleotides not matched to a gene: 10. Per germline, CDR1 SGHTS and CDR2 YDEGEE. There are 15 residues in the CDR3. Primers for the PCR totalled 60 Vbeta and 13 Jbeta. Repertoires were generated with immunoSEQ multiplex PCR, while TCRdb's copy carries only in-frame clones and drops some. The table lists 120,000 or so clones, about 80% of them singletons. To note about this clone: The antigen is not known.

The chain has TRBV5-8 and TRBJ1-2, with 9 bases lining up with TRBD1. The sequencing input was PBMCs. The sequence was collected from a young man in good health and CMV-seronegative. The CDR3 DNA sequence: TGTGCCAGCAGCTTGGGAGACAGGGGGTTACTGTCCTACACCTTC. Translating gives CASSLGDRGLLSYTF.